Below, 14 T cell receptor beta chains from the same sample are listed, as sequenced in a study of blood T cell repertoires in COVID-19. Method: immunoSEQ multiplex PCR; TCRdb's copy keeps in-frame clones and lacks some. The repertoire holds tens of thousands of clones, about 90% seen once, with 6.9% in the top ten. The material sequenced was peripheral blood. The receptor source for this set is a man aged 60-69 years with active or convalescent COVID-19.

The chain combines TRBV6-1 with TRBJ2-3, with D perhaps matching TRBD2 (6 bases). This CDR3 is built from 12 residues. V was trimmed by 5 bases and J by 9 bases, leaving 12 bases between them. From germline, CDR1 is MNHNS and CDR2 SASEGT. The CDR3 protein is CASSPTRTTQYF. Here the CDR3 DNA reads TGTGCCAGCAGTCCGACTAGGACGACGCAGTATTTT.

The chain is built from TRBV5-1 and TRBJ2-2; no definite D call. There are 13 residues in the CDR3. Trimming took off 4 bases at V and 2 bases at J, with 6 bases between the two ends. CDR1 is SGHRS and CDR2 is YFSETQ in the germline V gene. The CDR3 spells CASSVVNTGELFF. The CDR3 coding sequence is TGCGCCAGCAGCGTAGTAAACACCGGGGAGCTGTTTTTT.

The chain links TRBV3-1 (or the pseudogene TRBV3-2) to TRBJ1-6; D is unclear. Looked up from germline, CDR1 is LGHDT and CDR2 is YNNKEL (reference sequence). The CDR3 consists of 12 residues. V was pared by 7 bases and J by 5 bases, with 6 bases between. CDR3 DNA sequence: TGTGCCAGCACAAATCATAATTCACCCCTCCACTTT. This sequence encodes CASTNHNSPLHF.

The chain recombines TRBV9 with TRBJ1-1; no clear D. Between the trimmed V and J ends, which lost 0 bases and 0 bases, there was a span of 9 bases. Germline V gene lookup returns CDR1 SGDLS and CDR2 YYNGEE. The CDR3 consists of 15 residues. The CDR3, as DNA: TGTGCCAGCAGCGTAGACGCGGGAATGAACACTGAAGCTTTCTTT. This encodes CASSVDAGMNTEAFF.

This clone appeared a few times. V is TRBV28 and J is TRBJ1-5, with D possibly being TRBD1 (6 bases). The CDR3 totals 18 residues. Germline V CDR1 and CDR2: MDHEN, SYDVKM. Trimming took 4 bases from V and 0 from J, leaving 19 bases between them. The CDR3 DNA is TGTGCCAGCAGTTCCCCCCCACCCCACAGGGTTAGCAATCAGCCCCAGCATTTT. Protein: CASSSPPPHRVSNQPQHF.

The chain is built from TRBV4-2 and TRBJ2-3; D possibly corresponds to TRBD1 (5 bases). Between the trimmed V and J ends, which lost 3 bases and 1 base, there was a span of 14 bases. Per germline, CDR1 LGHNA and CDR2 YNFKEQ. The length of the CDR3 is 16 residues. The CDR3 loop is CASSHPFSQGTDTQYF. For the CDR3, the DNA is TGTGCCAGCAGCCACCCCTTTTCACAGGGCACAGATACGCAGTATTTT.

The CDR3 region has the DNA TGTGCCAGCAGCTTACGGGTAAGGACAGGGAGGACAGATACGCAGTATTTT. Protein product: CASSLRVRTGRTDTQYF. V usage is TRBV7-9 and J usage is TRBJ2-3; TRBD1 matches at 8 bases. CDR3 size: 17 residues. Germline CDR1 and CDR2: SEHNR and FQNEAQ (reference sequence). With V trimmed by 2 bases and J by 3 bases, 10 bases remained unmatched.

The CDR3 here is CASSLAPGQVSYGYTF. In DNA, the CDR3 is TGTGCCAGCAGCTTGGCCCCGGGACAGGTATCCTATGGCTACACCTTC. The V and J genes are TRBV5-5 and TRBJ1-2; 8 bases are shared with TRBD1. This CDR3 is built from 16 residues. Germline CDR1 SGHKS, CDR2 YYEKEE (reference sequence). The junction had 8 bases not matched to a gene; V was cut back by 0 bases and J by 4 bases.

This clone was counted only a few times. This sequence joins TRBV6-6 and TRBJ2-1; D may be TRBD1 (5 bases). The CDR3 length is 14 residues. In germline, CDR1 is MNHNY, CDR2 SVGAGI (reference sequence). V was cut by 6 bases and J by 9 bases, with 18 bases left in between. The CDR3 reads CASRLSGWVSEQFF. The CDR3 coding sequence is TGTGCCAGCAGACTCTCAGGGTGGGTGAGTGAGCAGTTCTTC.

V and J are TRBV3-1 (or the pseudogene TRBV3-2) and TRBJ2-2; perhaps TRBD2 as D (5 bases). Per germline, CDR1 LGHDT and CDR2 YNNKEL (reference sequence). The CDR3 totals 15 residues. The V end lost 4 bases, the J end lost 2 bases, and 11 bases lay between the germline ends. As DNA, the CDR3 is TGTGCCAGCAGCCCCCCCGGGGTTAACACCGGGGAGCTGTTTTTT. Its translation is CASSPPGVNTGELFF.

This sequence joins TRBV11-3 and TRBJ2-4; D is unclear. Germline V lookup: CDR1 SGHNT, CDR2 YENEEA. This CDR3 is 14 amino acids long. The V end lost 1 base, the J end lost 3 bases, and 7 bases lay between the germline ends. CDR3 residues: CASSLGGGKNIQYF. CDR3 bases: TGTGCCAGCAGCTTAGGCGGCGGCAAAAACATTCAGTACTTC.

The chain carries TRBV27 and TRBJ1-2; no reliable D call. The ends were cut back, 0 bases at V and 0 bases at J, with 8 bases in the middle. Germline loops: CDR1 MNHEY, CDR2 SMNVEV (reference sequence). There are 15 residues in the CDR3. The CDR3 reads CASSLSRGPNYGYTF. CDR3 DNA: TGTGCCAGCAGTTTATCACGGGGTCCTAACTATGGCTACACCTTC.

This sequence joins TRBV19 and TRBJ1-2, with D tentatively TRBD1 (5 bases). This CDR3 is built from 14 residues. Trimming left V 2 bases short and J 3 bases short, with 10 bases between. The germline gives CDR1 LNHDA, CDR2 SQIVND (reference sequence). The CDR3 spells CASSIQGGDYGYTF. The CDR3, as DNA: TGTGCCAGTAGTATACAGGGTGGCGACTATGGCTACACCTTC.

The genes are TRBV21-1 and TRBJ2-7; the table assigns TRBD1, which was not confirmed against the DNA. TRBV21-1 is marked as a pseudogene. This CDR3 has 14 amino acids. CDR3 DNA sequence: TGTGCCAGCAGGCGACAGGGCGGTCCCTACGAGCAGTACTTC. Protein sequence: CASRRQGGPYEQYF.